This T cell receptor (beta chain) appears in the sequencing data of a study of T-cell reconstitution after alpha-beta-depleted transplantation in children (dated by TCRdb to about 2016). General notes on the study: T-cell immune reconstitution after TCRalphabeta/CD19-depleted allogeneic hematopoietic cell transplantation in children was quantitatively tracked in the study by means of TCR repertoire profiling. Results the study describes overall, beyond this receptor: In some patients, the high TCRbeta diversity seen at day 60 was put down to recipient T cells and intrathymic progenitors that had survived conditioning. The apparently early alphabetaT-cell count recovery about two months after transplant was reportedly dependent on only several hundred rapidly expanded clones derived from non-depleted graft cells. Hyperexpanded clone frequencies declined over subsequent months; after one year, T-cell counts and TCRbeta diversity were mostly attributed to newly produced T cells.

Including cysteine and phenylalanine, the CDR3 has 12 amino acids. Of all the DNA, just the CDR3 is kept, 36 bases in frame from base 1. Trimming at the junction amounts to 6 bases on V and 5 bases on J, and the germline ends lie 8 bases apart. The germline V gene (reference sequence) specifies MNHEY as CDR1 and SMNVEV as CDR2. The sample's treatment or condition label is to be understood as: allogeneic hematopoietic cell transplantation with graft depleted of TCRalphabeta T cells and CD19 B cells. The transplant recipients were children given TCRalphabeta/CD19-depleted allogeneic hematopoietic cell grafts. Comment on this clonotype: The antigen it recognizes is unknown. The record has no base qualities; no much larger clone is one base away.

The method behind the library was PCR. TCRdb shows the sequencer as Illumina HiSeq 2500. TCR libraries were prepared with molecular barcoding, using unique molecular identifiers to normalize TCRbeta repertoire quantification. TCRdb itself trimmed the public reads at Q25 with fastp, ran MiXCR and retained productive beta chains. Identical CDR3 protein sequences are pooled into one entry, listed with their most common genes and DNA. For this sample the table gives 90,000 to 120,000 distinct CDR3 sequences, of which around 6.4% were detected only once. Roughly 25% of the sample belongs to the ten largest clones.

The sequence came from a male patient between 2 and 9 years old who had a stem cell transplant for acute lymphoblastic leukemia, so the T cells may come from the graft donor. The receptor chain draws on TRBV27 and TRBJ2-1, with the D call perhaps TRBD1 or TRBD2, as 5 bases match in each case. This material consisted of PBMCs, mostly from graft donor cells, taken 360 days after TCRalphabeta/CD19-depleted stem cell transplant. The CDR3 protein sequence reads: CASRRGDNEQFF. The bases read TGTGCCAGCAGGAGGGGTGACAATGAGCAGTTCTTC.